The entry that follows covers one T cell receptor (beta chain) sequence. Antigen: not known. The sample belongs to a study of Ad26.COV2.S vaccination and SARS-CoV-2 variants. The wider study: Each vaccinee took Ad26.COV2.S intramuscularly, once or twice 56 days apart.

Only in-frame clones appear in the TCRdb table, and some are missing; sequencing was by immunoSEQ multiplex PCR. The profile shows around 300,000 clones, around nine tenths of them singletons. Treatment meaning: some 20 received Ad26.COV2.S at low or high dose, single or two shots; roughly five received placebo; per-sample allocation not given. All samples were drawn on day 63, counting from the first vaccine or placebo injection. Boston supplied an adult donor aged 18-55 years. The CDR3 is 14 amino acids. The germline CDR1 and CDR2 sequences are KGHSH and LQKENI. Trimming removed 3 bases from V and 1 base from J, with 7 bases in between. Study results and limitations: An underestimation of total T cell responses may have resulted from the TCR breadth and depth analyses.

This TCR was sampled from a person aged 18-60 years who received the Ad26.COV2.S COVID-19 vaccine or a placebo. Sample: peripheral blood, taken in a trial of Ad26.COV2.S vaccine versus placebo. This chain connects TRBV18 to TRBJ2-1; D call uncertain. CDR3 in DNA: TGTGCCAGCTCACCTCAGAGGTCCTACAATGAGCAGTTCTTC. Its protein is CASSPQRSYNEQFF.